This TCR beta chain emerged from a study of radiotherapy plus CTLA-4 blockade in lung cancer (dated 2018 in TCRdb). About the study as a whole: Among enrolled patients, around 20% had an objective response and about 30% reached disease control.

The method was the immunoSEQ multiplex PCR assay. TCRdb holds this immuneACCESS table with in-frame rearrangements only. Some clones are missing; in checked studies, unresolved V genes explain under half, and the rest has no known cause. The sample table records about 28,000 clones; around 80% of these occur just once. The ten largest clones take up 6.5% to 9.5% of the sample. This clone was seen a handful of times. No cognate antigen has been identified for it. One base away there is no much larger clone; base qualities are not given. The study tested focal radiation therapy combined with CTLA-4 blockade (ipilimumab) in patients with chemo-refractory metastatic non-small-cell lung cancer. The study at large found these results: Increased serum interferon-beta after radiation, together with early dynamic changes in blood T cell clones, were reported to be the strongest predictors of response. After treatment with radiotherapy and ipilimumab, TCR clones that originated in tumors expanded in peripheral blood.

This TCR was recovered from a human donor with non-small cell lung cancer who had stable disease on radiotherapy plus ipilimumab. Specimen: peripheral blood, collected from a patient treated with radiotherapy plus ipilimumab.

The CDR3 sequence is CASSWMGRDSPLHF. The nucleotide sequence is TGTGCCAGCAGTTGGATGGGAAGAGATTCACCCCTCCACTTT. The chain links TRBV27 with TRBJ1-6, with no reliable assignment of the D segment. The CDR3 runs 14 amino acids, cysteine and phenylalanine included. Only the CDR3 part of the read is kept: 42 bases, read in frame from the first base. The germline V gene (reference sequence) specifies MNHEY as CDR1 and SMNVEV as CDR2. At the junction V is shortened by 4 bases and J by 8 bases, with 12 bases in between.